This TCR beta chain is from a study of molecular identifiers for immune sequencing clone quantification. Sorted naive CD8 T cells, roughly 19,000 to 1,100,000, were sequenced from 10%, 30% or 50% RNA. Isolation of naive CD8 T cells was achieved by sorting on a CD8+CD4-CCR7+CD45RA+ phenotype. V lost 4 bases and J 0 bases, leaving 10 bases between the germline ends. Germline values: CDR1 MNHEY, CDR2 SMNVEV (reference sequence). CDR3 length equals 14 residues. TCRdb called the PCR reads again in MiXCR, with one record for every CDR3 protein. The sample contains around 65,000 distinct CDR3 sequences, approximately 17% of which appear only once.

The clonotype originates from a human donor in good health. Some libraries in this study had Jurkat cell RNA spiked in. The sample was naive CD8+ T cells from blood, with Jurkat cell RNA spiked in. The subset is: FACS-sorted CD8+CD4-CCR7+CD45RA+ naive T cells. The chain has TRBV27 and TRBJ2-7; D is uncertain. CDR3 coding DNA: TGTGCCAGCAGTTACAGCGTCAGCTCCTACGAGCAGTACTTC. This sequence encodes CASSYSVSSYEQYF.